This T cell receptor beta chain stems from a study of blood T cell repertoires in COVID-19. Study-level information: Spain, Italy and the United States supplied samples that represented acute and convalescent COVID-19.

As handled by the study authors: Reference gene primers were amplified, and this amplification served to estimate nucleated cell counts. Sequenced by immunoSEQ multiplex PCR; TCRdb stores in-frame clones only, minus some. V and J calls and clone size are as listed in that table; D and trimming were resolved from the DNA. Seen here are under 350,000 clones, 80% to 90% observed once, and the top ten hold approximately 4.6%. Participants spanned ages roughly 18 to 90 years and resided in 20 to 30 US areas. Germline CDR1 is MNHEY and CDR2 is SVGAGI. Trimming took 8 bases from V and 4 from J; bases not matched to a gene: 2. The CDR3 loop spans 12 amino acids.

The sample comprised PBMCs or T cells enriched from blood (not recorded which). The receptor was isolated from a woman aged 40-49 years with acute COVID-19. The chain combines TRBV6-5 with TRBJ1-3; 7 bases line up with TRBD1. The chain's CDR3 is CASGRGGNTIYF. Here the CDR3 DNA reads TGTGCCAGCGGCAGGGGGGGAAACACCATATATTTT.